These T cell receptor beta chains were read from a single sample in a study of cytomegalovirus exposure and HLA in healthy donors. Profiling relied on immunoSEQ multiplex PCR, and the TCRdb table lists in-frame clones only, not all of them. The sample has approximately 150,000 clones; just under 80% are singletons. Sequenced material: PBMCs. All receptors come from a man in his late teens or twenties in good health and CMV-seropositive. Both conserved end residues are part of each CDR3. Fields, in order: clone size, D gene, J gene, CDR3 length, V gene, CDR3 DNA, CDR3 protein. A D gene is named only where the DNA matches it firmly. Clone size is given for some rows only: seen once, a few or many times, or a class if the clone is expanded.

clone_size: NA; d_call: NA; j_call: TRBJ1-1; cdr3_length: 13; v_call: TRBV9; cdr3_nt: TGTGCCAGCAGCGCAGGGGTGAACACTGAAGCTTTCTTT; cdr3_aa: CASSAGVNTEAFF
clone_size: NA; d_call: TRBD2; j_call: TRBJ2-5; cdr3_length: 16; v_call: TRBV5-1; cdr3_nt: TGCGCCAGCAGCCCAGGGACTAGCGGAGTCCAAGAGACCCAGTACTTC; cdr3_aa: CASSPGTSGVQETQYF
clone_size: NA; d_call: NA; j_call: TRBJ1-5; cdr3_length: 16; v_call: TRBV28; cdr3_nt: TGTGCCAGCAGTTTATTCGGACAGACTAGCAATCAGCCCCAGCATTTT; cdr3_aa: CASSLFGQTSNQPQHF
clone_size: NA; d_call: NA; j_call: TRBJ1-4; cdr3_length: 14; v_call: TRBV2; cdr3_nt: TGTGCCAGCAGATCAGGGACTGACAATGAAAAACTGTTTTTT; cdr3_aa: CASRSGTDNEKLFF
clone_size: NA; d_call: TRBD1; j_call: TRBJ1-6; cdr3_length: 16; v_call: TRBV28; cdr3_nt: TGTGCCAGCAGTGACGGACAGGCAGCTTCTAATTCACCCCTCCACTTT; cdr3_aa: CASSDGQAASNSPLHF
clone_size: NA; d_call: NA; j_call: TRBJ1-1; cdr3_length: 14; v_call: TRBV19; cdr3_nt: TGTGCCAGTAGTAAGAAAGGCGCGGGCACTGAAGCTTTCTTT; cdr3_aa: CASSKKGAGTEAFF
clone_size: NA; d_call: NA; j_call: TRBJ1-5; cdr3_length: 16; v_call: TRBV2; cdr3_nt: TGTGCCAGCAGTGAAATGGGAGGAACTAGCAATCAGCCCCAGCATTTT; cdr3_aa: CASSEMGGTSNQPQHF
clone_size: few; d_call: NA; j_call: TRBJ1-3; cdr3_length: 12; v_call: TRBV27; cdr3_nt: TGTGCCAGCTCTAGTGGAGGAAACACCATATATTTT; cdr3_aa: CASSSGGNTIYF
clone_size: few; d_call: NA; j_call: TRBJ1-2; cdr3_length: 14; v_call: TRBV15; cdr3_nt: TGTGCCACCAGCAGAGGTGGGGGCGGCTATGGCTACACCTTC; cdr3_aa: CATSRGGGGYGYTF
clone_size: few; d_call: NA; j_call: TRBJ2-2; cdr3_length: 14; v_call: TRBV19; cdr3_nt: TGTGCCAGTAGTCTTAGGACGAGGGTCGGGGAGCTGTTTTTT; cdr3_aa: CASSLRTRVGELFF
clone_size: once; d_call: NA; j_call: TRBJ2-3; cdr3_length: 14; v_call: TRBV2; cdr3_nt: TGTGCCAGCAGTGAAGCGTCGTCCACAGATACGCAGTATTTT; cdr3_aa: CASSEASSTDTQYF
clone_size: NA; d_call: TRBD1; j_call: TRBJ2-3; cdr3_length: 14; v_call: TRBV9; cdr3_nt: TGTGCCAGCAGCGTAGAGGGGGCTTTGGATACGCAGTATTTT; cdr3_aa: CASSVEGALDTQYF
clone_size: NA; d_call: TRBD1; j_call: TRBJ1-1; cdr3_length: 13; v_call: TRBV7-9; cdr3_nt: TGTGCCAGCAGATCCTTGGGGGACAGTGAAGCTTTCTTT; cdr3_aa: CASRSLGDSEAFF
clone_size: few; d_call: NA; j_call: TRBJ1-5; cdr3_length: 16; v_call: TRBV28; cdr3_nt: TGTGCCAGCAGTCCCATTAGACAGGAGGGCAATCAGCCCCAGCATTTT; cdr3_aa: CASSPIRQEGNQPQHF
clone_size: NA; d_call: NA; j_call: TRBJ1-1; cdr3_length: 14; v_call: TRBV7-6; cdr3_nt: TGTGCCAGCAGCCCGCGTCAGGGGTCAACTGAAGCTTTCTTT; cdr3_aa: CASSPRQGSTEAFF
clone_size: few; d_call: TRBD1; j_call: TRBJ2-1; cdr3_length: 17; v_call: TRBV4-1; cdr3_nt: TGCGCCAGCAGCCAAGCCGGCCAGGCAACAGGGGACACTGAGCAGTTCTTC; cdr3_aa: CASSQAGQATGDTEQFF
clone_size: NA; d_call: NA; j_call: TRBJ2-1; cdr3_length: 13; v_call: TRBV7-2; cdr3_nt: TGTGCCAGCAGCTTAAAGAGCAACGATGAGCAGTTCTTC; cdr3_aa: CASSLKSNDEQFF
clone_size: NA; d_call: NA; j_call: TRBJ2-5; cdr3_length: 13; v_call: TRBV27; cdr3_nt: TGTGCCAGCAGCATGGGGGGATCGAAGACCCAGTACTTC; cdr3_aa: CASSMGGSKTQYF
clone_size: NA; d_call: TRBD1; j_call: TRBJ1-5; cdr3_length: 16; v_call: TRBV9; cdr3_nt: TGTGCCAGCAGCCCAACAGGGGGCGCGGACAATCAGCCCCAGCATTTT; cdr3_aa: CASSPTGGADNQPQHF
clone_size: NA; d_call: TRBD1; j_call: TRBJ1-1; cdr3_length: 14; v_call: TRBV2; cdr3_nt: TGTGCCAGCAGTGTAACAGGGGGTAACACTGAAGCTTTCTTT; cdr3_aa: CASSVTGGNTEAFF
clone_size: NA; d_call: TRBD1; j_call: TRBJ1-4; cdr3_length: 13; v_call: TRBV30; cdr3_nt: TGTGCCTGGAGTTGGGACAGGGCTGAAAAACTGTTTTTT; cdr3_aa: CAWSWDRAEKLFF
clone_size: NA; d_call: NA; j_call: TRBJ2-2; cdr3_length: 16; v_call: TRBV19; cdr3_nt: TGTGCCAGTAGTATTGCCGCAGTCGCGAACACCGGGGAGCTGTTTTTT; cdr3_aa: CASSIAAVANTGELFF
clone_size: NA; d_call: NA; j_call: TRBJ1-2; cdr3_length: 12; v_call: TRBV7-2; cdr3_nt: TGTGCCAGCAATACACAATACTATGGCTACATCTTC; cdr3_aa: CASNTQYYGYIF
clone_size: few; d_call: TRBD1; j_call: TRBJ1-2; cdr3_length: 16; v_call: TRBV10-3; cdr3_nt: TGTGCCATCAGTGGGCAACCCGGGACAGGGGGGAATGGCTACACCTTC; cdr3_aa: CAISGQPGTGGNGYTF
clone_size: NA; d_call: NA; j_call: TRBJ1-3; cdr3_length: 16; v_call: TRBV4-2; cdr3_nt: TGTGCCAGCAGCCAAAGCGAAAGGGGTTCTGGAAACACCATATATTTT; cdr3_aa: CASSQSERGSGNTIYF
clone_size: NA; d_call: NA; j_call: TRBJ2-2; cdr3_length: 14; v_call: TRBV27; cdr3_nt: TGTGCCAGCAGTTTGACTGGATACACCGGGGAGCTGTTTTTT; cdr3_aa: CASSLTGYTGELFF
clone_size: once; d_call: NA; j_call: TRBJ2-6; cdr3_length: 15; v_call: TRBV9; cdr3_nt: TGTGCCAGCAGCGTAGCCAGGACTGGGGCCAACGTCCTGACTTTC; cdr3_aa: CASSVARTGANVLTF
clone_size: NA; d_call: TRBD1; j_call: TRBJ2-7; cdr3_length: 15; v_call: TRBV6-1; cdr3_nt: TGTGCCAGCAGCATGACCACAGGGGCCAACGACGAGCAGTACTTC; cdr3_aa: CASSMTTGANDEQYF
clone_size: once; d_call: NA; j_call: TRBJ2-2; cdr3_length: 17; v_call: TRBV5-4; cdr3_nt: TGTGCCAGCAGCTTTTCTAGTGGGGGGGCCAACACCGGGGAGCTGTTTTTT; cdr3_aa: CASSFSSGGANTGELFF
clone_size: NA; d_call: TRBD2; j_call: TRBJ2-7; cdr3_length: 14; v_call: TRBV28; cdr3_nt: TGTGCCAGCAACCTCGGGGGGGCCCCTCACGAGCAGTACTTC; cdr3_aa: CASNLGGAPHEQYF
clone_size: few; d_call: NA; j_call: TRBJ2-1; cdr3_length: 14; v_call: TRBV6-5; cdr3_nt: TGTGCCAGCAGCACATCCGACTCCCTCAATGAGCAGTTCTTC; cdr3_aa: CASSTSDSLNEQFF
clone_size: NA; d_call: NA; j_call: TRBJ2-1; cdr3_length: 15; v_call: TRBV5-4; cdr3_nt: TGTGCTAGCAGCCGGCTAGTGGGGGGGCGCAATGAGCAGTTCTTC; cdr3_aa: CASSRLVGGRNEQFF
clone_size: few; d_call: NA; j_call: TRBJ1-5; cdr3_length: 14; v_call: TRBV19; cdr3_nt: TGTGCCAGTAGTGCGAGACGGGAGGATCAGCCCCAGCATTTT; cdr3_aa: CASSARREDQPQHF
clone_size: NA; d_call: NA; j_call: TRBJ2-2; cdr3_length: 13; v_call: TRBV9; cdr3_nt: TGTGCCAGCAGCCCCCCAAACACCGGGGAGCTGTTTTTT; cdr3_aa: CASSPPNTGELFF
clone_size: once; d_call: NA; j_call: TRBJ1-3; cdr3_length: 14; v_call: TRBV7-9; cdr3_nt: TGTGCCAGCAGCTTAACGACAGCTGGAAACACCATATATTTT; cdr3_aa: CASSLTTAGNTIYF
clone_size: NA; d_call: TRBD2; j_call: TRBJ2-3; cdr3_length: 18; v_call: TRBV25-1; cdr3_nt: TGTGCCAGCAGTAGTGGACTAGTGGGGGGTACTAGCACAGATACGCAGTATTTT; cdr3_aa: CASSSGLVGGTSTDTQYF
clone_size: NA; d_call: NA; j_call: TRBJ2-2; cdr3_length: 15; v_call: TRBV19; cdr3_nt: TGTGCCAGTAGAAACCGGGGGGCGACGGCCGGGGAGCTGTTTTTT; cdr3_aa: CASRNRGATAGELFF
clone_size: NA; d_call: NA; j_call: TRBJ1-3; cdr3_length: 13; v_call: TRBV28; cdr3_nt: TGTGCCAGCAGTTATCGGTCTGGAAACACCATATATTTT; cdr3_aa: CASSYRSGNTIYF
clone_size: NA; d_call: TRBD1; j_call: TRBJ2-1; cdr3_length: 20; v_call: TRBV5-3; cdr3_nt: TGTGCCAGAAGCTCGTTTACCGGGACAGGGTCCGTGAGCTCCTACAATGAGCAGTTCTTC; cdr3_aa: CARSSFTGTGSVSSYNEQFF
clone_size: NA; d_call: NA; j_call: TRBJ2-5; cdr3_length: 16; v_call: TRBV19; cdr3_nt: TGTGCCTGCGGTGCGGTGGGGGCCTCGAGGGAAGAGACCCAGTACTTC; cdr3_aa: CACGAVGASREETQYF
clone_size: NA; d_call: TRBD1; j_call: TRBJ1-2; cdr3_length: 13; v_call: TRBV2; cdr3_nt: TGTGCCAGCAGGGGACAGGGGGCTGGGGGCTACACCTTC; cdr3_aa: CASRGQGAGGYTF
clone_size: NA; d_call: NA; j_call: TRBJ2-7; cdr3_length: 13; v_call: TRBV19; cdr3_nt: TGTGCCAGTAGTATTGGGCTTACCTACGAGCAGTACTTC; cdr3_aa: CASSIGLTYEQYF
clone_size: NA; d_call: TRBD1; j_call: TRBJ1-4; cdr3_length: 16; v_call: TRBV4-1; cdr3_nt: TGCGCCAGCAGCCAGTATTCCGGGACAGTGAGTGAAAAACTGTTTTTT; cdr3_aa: CASSQYSGTVSEKLFF
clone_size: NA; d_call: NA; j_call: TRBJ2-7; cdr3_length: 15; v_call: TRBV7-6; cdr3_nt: TGTGCCAGCAGGTTGGGCCCCGGGAGAGGCTACGAGCAGTACTTC; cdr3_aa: CASRLGPGRGYEQYF
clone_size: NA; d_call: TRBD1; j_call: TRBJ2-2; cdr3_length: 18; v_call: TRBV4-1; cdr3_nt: TGCGCCAGCGGCCTGGCCCTCGGACAGGGACTTGACACCGGGGAGCTGTTTTTT; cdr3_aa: CASGLALGQGLDTGELFF